The entry below describes one T cell receptor (beta chain). The data are from a study of blood T cell repertoires in COVID-19. Assay used: immunoSEQ multiplex PCR; TCRdb lists only in-frame clones, some missing. Among roughly 220,000 clones listed, 75% to 90% were seen once. This CDR3 has 16 residues. V was cut by 3 bases and J by 0 bases, with 15 bases left in between. The V gene's germline CDR1 is SGDLS and CDR2 YYNGEE. The specimen sequenced was PBMCs or T cells enriched from blood (not recorded which). This TCR derives from a woman aged 18-29 years in a cohort exposed to, infected with or recovered from COVID-19 (not recorded which). The gene calls are TRBV9 and TRBJ1-1; D may be TRBD1 (6 bases). CDR3 region: CASSGTANFMNTEAFF. CDR3 DNA sequence: TGTGCCAGCAGCGGGACAGCCAACTTCATGAACACTGAAGCTTTCTTT. Full variable domain (missing parts from reference TRBV9 and TRBJ1-1): DSGVTQTPKHLITATGQRVTLRCSPRSGDLSVYWYQQSLDQGLQFLIQYYNGEERAKGNILERFSAQQFPDLHSELNLSSLELGDSALYFCASSGTANFMNTEAFFGQGTRLTVV.